The T cell receptor beta chain described here comes from a study of T-cell memory formation after mild COVID-19. From germline, CDR1 is DFQATT and CDR2 SNEGSKA (reference sequence). There are 15 residues in the CDR3. The V segment lost 5 bases and the J segment 5 bases; nucleotides outside the gene matches: 7. Using its own MiXCR run on the 5' RACE reads, TCRdb lists one record per CDR3 protein. The profile shows just over 400,000 distinct CDR3 sequences, around a quarter of them singletons. The sequencing input was PBMCs or a T cell subset sorted from them (not recorded which). The chain links TRBV20-1 to TRBJ2-1; 12 bases agree with TRBD2. The origin of this receptor is an adult woman who had mild COVID-19 (a few samples of this study predate the infection). Cell type and time point are not known. CDR3 protein: CSAYPSGGADNEQFF. CDR3 DNA: TGCAGTGCTTATCCTAGCGGGGGGGCGGACAATGAGCAGTTCTTC.